Below are 19 T cell receptor beta chains sequenced from a single sample in a study of T cell responses to AZD1222 COVID-19 vaccine. The table came from immunoSEQ multiplex PCR; TCRdb's copy has only in-frame clones and leaves some out. The table includes 100,000 to 150,000 clones, more than 80% detected once. Sequences were derived from peripheral blood, sampled on day 0 of AZD1222 vaccination. Receptor source: an adult in good health.

The chain joins TRBV5-4 to TRBJ2-7; no clear D gene. The CDR3 runs 14 residues. From germline, CDR1 is SGHNT and CDR2 YYREEE (reference sequence). V was clipped by 2 bases and J by 6 bases, with 15 bases between them. The CDR3: CASSFRLDRLEQYF. CDR3 in DNA: TGTGCCAGCAGCTTTCGGCTAGATAGGCTCGAGCAGTACTTC.

The V and J genes are TRBV25-1 and TRBJ1-1; D unclear. The V end was cut by 3 bases, the J end by 4 bases, with 15 bases between. Germline V gene lookup returns CDR1 MGHDK and CDR2 SYGVNS. The CDR3 totals 15 residues. The CDR3 reads CASSDFLGLLTEAFF. DNA for the CDR3: TGTGCCAGCAGTGATTTCCTGGGCCTTCTCACTGAAGCTTTCTTT. Drawing the rest from reference TRBV25-1 and TRBJ1-1, the complete variable domain is EADIYQTPRYLVIGTGKKITLECSQTMGHDKMYWYQQDPGMELHLIHYSYGVNSTEKGDLSSESTVSRIRTEHFPLTLESARPSHTSQYLCASSDFLGLLTEAFFGQGTRLTVV.

The chain joins TRBV5-1 to TRBJ2-7; TRBD2 agrees at 8 bases. CDR1 is SGHRS, CDR2 YFSETQ, per germline. V lost 0 bases, J lost 0 bases, and 2 bases stayed unmatched. The CDR3 runs 15 residues. In DNA, the CDR3 is TGCGCCAGCAGCTTGGCCAGCGGGAGCTCCTACGAGCAGTACTTC. It codes for CASSLASGSSYEQYF.

The rearrangement links TRBV19 to TRBJ2-1, with 13 bases aligning to TRBD2. V was pared by 6 bases and J by 5 bases, with 7 bases of the junction left unmatched. The CDR3 is made up of 16 amino acids. Germline V CDR1 and CDR2: LNHDA, SQIVND (reference sequence). The CDR3 loop reads CASSHPGTSGNNEQFF. The CDR3 coding sequence is TGTGCCAGTAGCCATCCCGGGACTAGCGGGAACAATGAGCAGTTCTTC.

The V and J genes are TRBV24-1 and TRBJ1-5, with TRBD1 identical over 8 bases. The CDR3 sequence is 15 residues long. Unmatched junction bases numbered 5, after V lost 4 bases and J lost 4 bases. CDR1 and CDR2 (germline): KGHDR, SFDVKD. The CDR3 region is CATSESDRVNQPQHF. DNA of the CDR3: TGTGCCACCAGTGAATCGGACAGGGTAAATCAGCCCCAGCATTTT.

The chain joins TRBV27 to TRBJ2-7, with no clear D. The germline gives CDR1 MNHEY, CDR2 SMNVEV (reference sequence). The germline V and J ends were trimmed by 4 bases and 6 bases, with 16 bases remaining between them. CDR3 size: 14 residues. The CDR3 protein is CASSSYDWAAEQYF. The CDR3 nucleotides read TGTGCCAGCAGTTCATATGACTGGGCGGCCGAGCAGTACTTC.

This clone was counted at least ten times. The chain links TRBV7-9 to TRBJ1-2; D gene unclear. Germline lookup yields CDR1 SEHNR and CDR2 FQNEAQ (reference sequence). The CDR3 sequence is 12 residues long. Deletions cut 3 bases from V and 4 bases from J, with 6 bases between. The CDR3 loop is CASSFGSYGYTF. The CDR3 DNA follows: TGTGCCAGCAGCTTCGGCAGCTATGGCTACACCTTC. The variable domain in full, with the rest retrieved from reference TRBV7-9 and TRBJ1-2, is DTGVSQNPRHKITKRGQNVTFRCDPISEHNRLYWYRQTLGQGPEFLTYFQNEAQLEKSRLLSDRFSAERPKGSFSTLEIQRTEQGDSAMYLCASSFGSYGYTFGSGTRLTVV.

The rearrangement links TRBV7-3 to TRBJ1-2; D perhaps matches TRBD1 (5 bases). V shed 5 bases and J shed 4 bases, with 11 bases lying between them. Looked up from germline, CDR1 is SGHTA and CDR2 is FQGTGA. The CDR3 has 13 residues. The CDR3 DNA is TGTGCCAGCAGCCACGACAGCCTCTATGGCTACACCTTC. Amino acids: CASSHDSLYGYTF.

The rearrangement uses TRBV5-1 and TRBJ2-1; no firm D call. With 0 bases removed from V and 14 bases from J, the gap between germline ends came to 9 bases. Looked up from germline, CDR1 is SGHRS and CDR2 is YFSETQ. The CDR3 loop spans 11 amino acids. This CDR3 reads CASSLDYYEFF. CDR3 coding DNA: TGCGCCAGCAGCTTGGACTATTACGAGTTCTTC.

V is TRBV19 and J is TRBJ1-1; D might be TRBD1 (5 bases). The V gene's germline CDR1 is LNHDA and CDR2 SQIVND (reference sequence). Trimming took off 7 bases at V and 1 base at J, with 13 bases between the two ends. CDR3 length: 14 residues. CDR3 sequence (DNA): TGTGCCAGTACTTTAGTAACAGGGAACACTGAAGCTTTCTTT. Its protein is CASTLVTGNTEAFF.

Comments on this clone: A read error may account for a junction end that differs from germline. In DNA form, the CDR3 reads TGTGCTAGCAGCGACTTTCGTAATCAAGAGCGGGAGAGGGCCGGGGAGCTGTTTTTT. This encodes CASSDFRNQERERAGELFF. The genes are TRBV7-7 and TRBJ2-2; 8 bases match TRBD2. This CDR3 is 19 amino acids long. In germline, CDR1 is SSHAT, CDR2 FNYEAQ (reference sequence).

This chain connects TRBV7-2 to TRBJ2-7; 8 bases map to TRBD2. The trim removed 0 bases at V and 3 bases at J, leaving 7 bases unmatched. This CDR3 has 16 residues. From germline, CDR1 is SGHTA and CDR2 FQGNSA. CDR3 sequence (DNA): TGTGCCAGCAGCTTAGCCGGTGCCAGCGGGAGCTACGAGCAGTACTTC. Amino acid sequence: CASSLAGASGSYEQYF. Complete variable domain (other parts from reference TRBV7-2 and TRBJ2-7): GAGVSQSPSNKVTEKGKDVELRCDPISGHTALYWYRQSLGQGLEFLIYFQGNSAPDKSGLPSDRFSAERTGGSVSTLTIQRTQQEDSAVYLCASSLAGASGSYEQYFGPGTRLTVT.

The rearrangement uses TRBV19 and TRBJ1-1; the match to TRBD1 covers 7 bases. Germline V gene lookup returns CDR1 LNHDA and CDR2 SQIVND (reference sequence). The CDR3 runs 13 residues. The V segment lost 5 bases and the J segment 5 bases; nucleotides outside the gene matches: 5. The CDR3 DNA reads as TGTGCCAGTAGTGACCAGGGGGTAACTGAAGCTTTCTTT. Its protein is CASSDQGVTEAFF. Combining the CDR3 with reference TRBV19 and TRBJ1-1 gives the whole variable domain DGGITQSPKYLFRKEGQNVTLSCEQNLNHDAMYWYRQDPGQGLRLIYYSQIVNDFQKGDIAEGYSVSREKKESFPLTVTSAQKNPTAFYLCASSDQGVTEAFFGQGTRLTVV.

V gene TRBV7-2 combines with J gene TRBJ2-1, with 7 nucleotides matching TRBD2. Germline V gene lookup returns CDR1 SGHTA and CDR2 FQGNSA. With 5 bases clipped from V and 6 bases from J, the junction kept 13 bases outside the gene matches. The CDR3 contains 16 residues. The CDR3 loop is CASSPRVSGKSNEQFF. The CDR3 nucleotides are TGTGCCAGCAGCCCCCGGGTGAGCGGGAAGAGCAATGAGCAGTTCTTC. The complete variable domain, with remaining parts taken from reference TRBV7-2 and TRBJ2-1, reads GAGVSQSPSNKVTEKGKDVELRCDPISGHTALYWYRQSLGQGLEFLIYFQGNSAPDKSGLPSDRFSAERTGGSVSTLTIQRTQQEDSAVYLCASSPRVSGKSNEQFFGPGTRLTVL.

Only one count was recorded for this clone. It is likely a read error, because the conserved phenylalanine at the end of the CDR3 is missing. This rearrangement joins TRBV19 to TRBJ1-1; maybe TRBD1 (5 bases). The V gene lost 7 bases and the J gene lost 2 bases, with 14 bases spanning the gap. This CDR3 spans 14 amino acids. Germline CDR1 reads LNHDA; CDR2 reads SQIVND (reference sequence). The DNA for the CDR3 is TGTGCCAGTATCCGCCGGGGGGTCAACACTGAAGCTTTCCTT. It encodes CASIRRGVNTEAFL.

This chain joins TRBV11-2 and TRBJ2-1, with TRBD2 identical over 10 bases. This CDR3 region has 17 residues. Germline V lookup: CDR1 SGHAT, CDR2 FQNNGV. V shed 4 bases and J 5 bases; nucleotides not matched to a gene: 11. The CDR3 reads CASSSFRGTSVNNEQFF. CDR3 nucleotide sequence: TGTGCCAGCAGCTCATTCCGGGGGACTAGCGTGAACAATGAGCAGTTCTTC.

V gene TRBV28 combines with J gene TRBJ1-4, with a weak D call TRBD1 (6 bases). Trimming stripped 5 bases from V and 2 bases from J, with 15 bases between. The V gene's germline CDR1 is MDHEN and CDR2 SYDVKM. The CDR3 loop spans 16 amino acids. CDR3 amino acids: CASSVPGEGTNEKLFF. In DNA, the CDR3 is TGTGCCAGCAGTGTCCCAGGGGAAGGCACTAATGAAAAACTGTTTTTT.

This chain links TRBV6-5 with TRBJ1-1; D unresolved. CDR3 length: 15 residues. The germline V gene has CDR1 MNHEY and CDR2 SVGAGI. Between the trimmed V and J ends, which lost 0 bases and 5 bases, there was a span of 13 bases. For the CDR3, the DNA is TGTGCCAGCAGTTACTCAAGGGTTTTGGGGACTGAAGCTTTCTTT. It specifies CASSYSRVLGTEAFF.

This chain connects TRBV7-9 to TRBJ2-5; D ambiguous. Trimming took off 1 base at V and 4 bases at J, with 7 bases between the two ends. CDR1 SEHNR and CDR2 FQNEAQ come from the germline V gene (reference sequence). CDR3 size: 13 residues. CDR3 nucleotide sequence: TGTGCCAGCAGCTTAGGCGTCGGAGAGACCCAGTACTTC. As protein: CASSLGVGETQYF.